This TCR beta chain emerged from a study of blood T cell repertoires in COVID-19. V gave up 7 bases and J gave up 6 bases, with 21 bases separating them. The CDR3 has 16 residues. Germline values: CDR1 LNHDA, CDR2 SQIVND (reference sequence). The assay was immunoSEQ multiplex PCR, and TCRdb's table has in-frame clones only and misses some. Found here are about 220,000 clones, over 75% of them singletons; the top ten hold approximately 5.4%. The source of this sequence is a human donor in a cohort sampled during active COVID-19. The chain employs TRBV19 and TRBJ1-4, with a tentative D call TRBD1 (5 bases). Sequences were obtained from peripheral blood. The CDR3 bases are TGTGCCAGTACCACTCTTCGGGGGGATTCGGATGAAAAACTGTTTTTT. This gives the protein CASTTLRGDSDEKLFF.